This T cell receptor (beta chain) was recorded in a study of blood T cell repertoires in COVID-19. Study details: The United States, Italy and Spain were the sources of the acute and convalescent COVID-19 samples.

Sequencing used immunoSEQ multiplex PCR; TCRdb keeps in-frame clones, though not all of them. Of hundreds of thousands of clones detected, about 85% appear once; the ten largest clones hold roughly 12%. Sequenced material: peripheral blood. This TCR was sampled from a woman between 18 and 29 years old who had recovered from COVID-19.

CDR3 loop: CATSRDGGARTDTQYF. CDR3 coding DNA: TGTGCCACCAGCAGAGATGGCGGAGCGCGGACAGATACGCAGTATTTT. The chain employs TRBV15 and TRBJ2-3; D uncertain. CDR1 is LNHNV, CDR2 YYDKDF, per germline (reference sequence). This CDR3 is 16 amino acids long. With 0 bases removed from V and 3 bases from J, the gap between germline ends came to 13 bases.